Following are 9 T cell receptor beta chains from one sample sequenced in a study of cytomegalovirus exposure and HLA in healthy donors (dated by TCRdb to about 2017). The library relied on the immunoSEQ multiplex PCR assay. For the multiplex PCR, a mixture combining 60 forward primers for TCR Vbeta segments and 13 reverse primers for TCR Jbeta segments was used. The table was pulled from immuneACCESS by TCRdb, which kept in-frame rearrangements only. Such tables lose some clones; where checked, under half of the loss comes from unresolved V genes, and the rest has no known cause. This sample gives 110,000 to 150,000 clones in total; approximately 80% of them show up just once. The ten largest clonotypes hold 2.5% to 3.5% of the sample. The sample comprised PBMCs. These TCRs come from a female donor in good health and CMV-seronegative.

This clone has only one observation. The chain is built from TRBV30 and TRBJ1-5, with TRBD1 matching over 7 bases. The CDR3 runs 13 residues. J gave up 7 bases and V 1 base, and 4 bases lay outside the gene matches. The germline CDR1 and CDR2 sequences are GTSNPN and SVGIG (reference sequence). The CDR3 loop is CAWSETGVQPQHF. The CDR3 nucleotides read TGTGCCTGGAGTGAAACAGGGGTGCAGCCCCAGCATTTT.

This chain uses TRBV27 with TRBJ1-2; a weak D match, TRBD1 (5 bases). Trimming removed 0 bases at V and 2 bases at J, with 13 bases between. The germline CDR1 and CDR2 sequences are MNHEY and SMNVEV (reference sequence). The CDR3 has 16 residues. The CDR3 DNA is TGTGCCAGCAGTTTATCCGGCGGGGGATACAACTATGGCTACACCTTC. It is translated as CASSLSGGGYNYGYTF.

In DNA form, the CDR3 reads TGTGCCAGCAGTTACCTGGGGCCCGCTCGTGAAGCTTTCTTT. Translated: CASSYLGPAREAFF. The chain recombines TRBV6-5 with TRBJ1-1, with D maybe TRBD1 (5 bases). This CDR3 is built from 14 residues. The germline gives CDR1 MNHEY, CDR2 SVGAGI. V was clipped by 2 bases and J by 7 bases, with 14 bases between them.

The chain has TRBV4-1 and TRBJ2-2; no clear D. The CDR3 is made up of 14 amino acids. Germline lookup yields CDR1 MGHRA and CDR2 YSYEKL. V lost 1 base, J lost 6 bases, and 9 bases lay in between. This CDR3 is CASSQVISAGELFF. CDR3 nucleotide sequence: TGCGCCAGCAGCCAAGTGATTAGTGCCGGGGAGCTGTTTTTT.

CDR3 residues: CASSSDHRDGYTF. The DNA of the CDR3 is TGCGCCAGCAGCTCGGACCACAGGGACGGCTACACCTTC. The rearrangement uses TRBV5-1 and TRBJ1-2; D might be TRBD1 (6 bases). The V end lost 3 bases, the J end lost 8 bases, and 14 bases lay between the germline ends. The CDR3 totals 13 residues. Germline V CDR1 and CDR2: SGHRS, YFSETQ.

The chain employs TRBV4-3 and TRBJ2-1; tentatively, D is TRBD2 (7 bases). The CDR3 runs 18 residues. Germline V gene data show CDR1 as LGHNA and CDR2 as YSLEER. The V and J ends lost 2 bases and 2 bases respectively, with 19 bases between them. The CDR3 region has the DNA TGCGCCAGCAGCCAACAAATCACAGGGAGGGGTGCCTACAATGAGCAGTTCTTC. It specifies CASSQQITGRGAYNEQFF.

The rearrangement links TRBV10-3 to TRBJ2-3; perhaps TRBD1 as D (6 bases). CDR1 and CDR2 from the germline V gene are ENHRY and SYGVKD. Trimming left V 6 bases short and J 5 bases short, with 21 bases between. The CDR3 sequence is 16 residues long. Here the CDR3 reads CAISNKRTALGDTQYF. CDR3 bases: TGTGCCATCAGCAATAAAAGGACAGCTCTGGGAGATACGCAGTATTTT.

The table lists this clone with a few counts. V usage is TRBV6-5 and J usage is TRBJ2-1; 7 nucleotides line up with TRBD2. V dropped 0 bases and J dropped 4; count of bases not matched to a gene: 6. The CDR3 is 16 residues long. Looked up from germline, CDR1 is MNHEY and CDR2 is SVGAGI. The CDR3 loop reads CASSYSTSGIYNEQFF. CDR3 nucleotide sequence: TGTGCCAGCAGTTACTCGACCAGCGGGATTTACAATGAGCAGTTCTTC.

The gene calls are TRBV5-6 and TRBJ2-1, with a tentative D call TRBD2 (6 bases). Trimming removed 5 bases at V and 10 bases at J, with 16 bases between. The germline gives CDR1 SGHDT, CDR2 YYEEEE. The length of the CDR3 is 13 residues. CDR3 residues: CASRGRRRGEQFF. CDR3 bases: TGTGCCAGCAGAGGAAGGCGGCGGGGAGAGCAGTTCTTC. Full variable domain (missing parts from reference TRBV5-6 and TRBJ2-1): DAGVTQSPTHLIKTRGQQVTLRCSPKSGHDTVSWYQQALGQGPQFIFQYYEEEERQRGNFPDRFSGHQFPNYSSELNVNALLLGDSALYLCASRGRRRGEQFFGPGTRLTVL.